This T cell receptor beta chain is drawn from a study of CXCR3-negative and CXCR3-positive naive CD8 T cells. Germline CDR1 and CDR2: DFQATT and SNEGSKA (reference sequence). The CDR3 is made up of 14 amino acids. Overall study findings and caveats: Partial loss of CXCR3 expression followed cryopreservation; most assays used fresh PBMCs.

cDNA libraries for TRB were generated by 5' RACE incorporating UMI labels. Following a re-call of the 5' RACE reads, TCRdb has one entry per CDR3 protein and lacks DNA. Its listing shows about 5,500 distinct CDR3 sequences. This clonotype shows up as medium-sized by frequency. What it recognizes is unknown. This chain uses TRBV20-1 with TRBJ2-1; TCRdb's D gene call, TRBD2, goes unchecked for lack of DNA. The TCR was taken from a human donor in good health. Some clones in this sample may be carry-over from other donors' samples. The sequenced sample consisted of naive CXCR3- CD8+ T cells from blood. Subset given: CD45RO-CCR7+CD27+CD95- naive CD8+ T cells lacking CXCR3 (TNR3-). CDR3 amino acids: CSATTSGGAWEQFF.